These 5 T cell receptor beta chains were sequenced from one sample in a study of cytomegalovirus exposure and HLA in healthy donors. The PCR employed 60 Vbeta primers together with 13 Jbeta primers. Only in-frame clones appear in the TCRdb table, and some are missing; sequencing was by immunoSEQ multiplex PCR. The table records under 250,000 clones, 78% of them present only once. Sequencing used PBMCs. All receptors derive from a boy aged 5-17 years in good health and CMV-seronegative.

This chain links TRBV11-2 with TRBJ1-1; D uncertain. The CDR3 has 11 residues. CDR1 is SGHAT and CDR2 is FQNNGV in the germline V gene. Trimming stripped 3 bases from V and 4 bases from J, with 3 bases between. CDR3 bases: TGTGCCAGCAGCTTGAGCACTGAAGCTTTCTTT. Its protein is CASSLSTEAFF.

The V and J genes are TRBV11-3 and TRBJ1-1; tentative D call: TRBD1 (5 bases). The CDR3 loop spans 13 amino acids. The V end was cut by 5 bases, the J end by 1 base, with 8 bases between. Germline V gives CDR1 SGHNT, CDR2 YENEEA. CDR3 DNA sequence: TGTGCCAGCAGCGTCGGGGGGAACACTGAAGCTTTCTTT. Translation: CASSVGGNTEAFF. Full variable domain (outside the CDR3, taken from reference TRBV11-3 and TRBJ1-1): EAGVVQSPRYKIIEKKQPVAFWCNPISGHNTLYWYLQNLGQGPELLIRYENEEAVDDSQLPKDRFSAERLKGVDSTLKIQPAELGDSAVYLCASSVGGNTEAFFGQGTRLTVV.

J is TRBJ1-5 and V is TRBV11-2, with 9 positions matching TRBD1. Trimming removed 4 bases from V and 5 bases from J; junction bases left unmatched: 6. The CDR3 is 15 residues long. Germline V CDR1 and CDR2: SGHAT, FQNNGV. In nucleotides, the CDR3 is TGTGCCAGCAGCTGGACAGGGGTAAATGATCAGCCCCAGCATTTT. It yields the protein CASSWTGVNDQPQHF.

This clone was seen just once. The chain employs TRBV29-1 and TRBJ1-2; D is undetermined. Trimming removed 6 bases from V and 7 bases from J, with 15 bases in between. CDR1 SQVTM and CDR2 ANQGSEA come from the germline V gene. The CDR3 spans 12 residues. For the CDR3, the DNA is TGCAGCGTCGCGGGGAGGCCTATTGGCTACACCTTC. As protein: CSVAGRPIGYTF.

The CDR3 bases are TGTGCCAGCAGCCTTGGACAGCAATGGGACTATGGCTACACCTTC. The encoded protein is CASSLGQQWDYGYTF. The chain employs TRBV14 and TRBJ1-2, with D possibly being TRBD1 (6 bases). Trimming cost V 4 bases and J 3 bases, with 15 bases left between them. Looked up from germline, CDR1 is SGHDN and CDR2 is FVKESK. The CDR3 has 15 residues.